This TCR beta chain was sequenced for a study of shared clonotypes between healthy human individuals. V dropped 4 bases and J dropped 4 bases, with 22 bases sitting between them. Germline values: CDR1 MNHEY, CDR2 SMNVEV (reference sequence). The CDR3 is made up of 17 amino acids. Terminally differentiated effector memory CD45RA+ cells were excluded from the naive CD8 cells, which were CD45RO-negative and positively selected for CCR7. This table comes from immunoSEQ multiplex PCR, and its TCRdb copy is limited to in-frame clones, with some not included. The sample comprises under 700,000 clones, about 95% of which are singletons, and approximately 0.12% rests with the top ten.

The sequence was obtained from a woman aged 30 to 39 in good health. The source material was naive CD8+ T cells sorted from blood. The rearrangement uses TRBV27 and TRBJ2-5; D is perhaps TRBD2 (6 bases). This chain's CDR3 is CASSYAPGLRDGETQYF. CDR3 bases: TGTGCCAGCAGTTATGCCCCCGGACTGCGGGATGGAGAGACCCAGTACTTC.